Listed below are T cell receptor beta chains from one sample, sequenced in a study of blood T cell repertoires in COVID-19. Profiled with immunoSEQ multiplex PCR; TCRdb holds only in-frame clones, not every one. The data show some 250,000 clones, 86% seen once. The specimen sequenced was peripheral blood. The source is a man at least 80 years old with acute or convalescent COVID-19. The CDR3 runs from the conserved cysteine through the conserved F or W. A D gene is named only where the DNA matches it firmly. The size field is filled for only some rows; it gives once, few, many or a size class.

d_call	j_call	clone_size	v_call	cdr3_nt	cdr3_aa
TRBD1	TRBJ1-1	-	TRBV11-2	TGTGCCAGCAGCCCACAGGGGGCGGGAGCTTTCTTT	CASSPQGAGAFF
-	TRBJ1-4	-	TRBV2	TGTGCCAGCAGTAGGGAGGGGGGTGAAAAACTGTTTTTT	CASSREGGEKLFF
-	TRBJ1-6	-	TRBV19	TGTGCCAGCCACTATGGAGGGTTAAAAAATTATTCACCCCTCCACTTT	CASHYGGLKNYSPLHF
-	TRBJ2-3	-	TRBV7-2	TGTGCCAGCAGCCCCCGTTACAGCCCAGATACGCAGTATTTT	CASSPRYSPDTQYF
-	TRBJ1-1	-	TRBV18	TGTGCCAGCTCGCCGGGACTCCTGAACACTGAAGCTTTCTTT	CASSPGLLNTEAFF
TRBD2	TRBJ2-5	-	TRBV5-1	TGCGCCAGCAGCGTGGGACTAGCGGGACAAGAGACCCAGTACTTC	CASSVGLAGQETQYF
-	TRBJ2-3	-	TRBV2	TGTGCCAGCAGTAGATCTAATTCGGATACGCAGTATTTT	CASSRSNSDTQYF
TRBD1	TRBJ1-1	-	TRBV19	TGTGCCAGTAGCCTCGAGGGGGCGCGCACTGAAGCTTTCTTT	CASSLEGARTEAFF
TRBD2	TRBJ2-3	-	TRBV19	TGTGCCAGTAGTGAACTAGCGGCAAGGGATACGCAGTATTTT	CASSELAARDTQYF
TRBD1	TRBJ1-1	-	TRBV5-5	TGTGCCAGCAGCTATACATGGGACAGGGTGACTGAAGCTTTCTTT	CASSYTWDRVTEAFF
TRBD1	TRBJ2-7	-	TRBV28	TGTGCCAGCAGTCCGGGCCACAGGGGGACCAACGAGCAGTACTTC	CASSPGHRGTNEQYF
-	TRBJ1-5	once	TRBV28	TGTGCCAGCAGTTTTGGTGGGGCCCATCAGCCCCAGCATTTT	CASSFGGAHQPQHF
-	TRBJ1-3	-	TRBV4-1	TGCGCCAGCAGCCAAGTTTCCCTCTCTGGAAACACCATATATTTT	CASSQVSLSGNTIYF
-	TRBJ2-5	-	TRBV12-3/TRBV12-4	TGTGCCAGCAGTTTAAGAGGGGGAGAGACCCAGTACTTC	CASSLRGGETQYF
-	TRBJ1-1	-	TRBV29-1	TGCAGCGCCCGCAATGCCCTCCCCCGAGGCGCTTTCTTT	CSARNALPRGAFF
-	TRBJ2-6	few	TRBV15	TGTGCCACCAGCAGAGTACAGGGTGCCGGGGCCAACGTCCTGACTTTC	CATSRVQGAGANVLTF
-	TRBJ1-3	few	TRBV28	TGTGCCAGCAGTTTAGACTTGAAGGTTACTGGAAACACCATATATTTT	CASSLDLKVTGNTIYF
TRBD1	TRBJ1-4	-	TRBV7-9	TGTGCCAGCAGCTTATCAGCGGGGCAGGGGGCGGGAAAACTGTTTTTT	CASSLSAGQGAGKLFF
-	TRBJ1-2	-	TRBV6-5	TGTGCCAGCAGTTACTCGACGGGGGGCGACTACACCTTC	CASSYSTGGDYTF
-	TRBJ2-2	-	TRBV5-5	TGTGCCAGCAGCTTGGCGACTCAGAACACCGGGGAGCTGTTTTTT	CASSLATQNTGELFF
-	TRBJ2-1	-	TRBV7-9	TGTGCCAGCAGCTTAGTCCCAGTGGCTGAGCAGTTCTTC	CASSLVPVAEQFF
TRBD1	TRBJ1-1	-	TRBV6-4	TGTGCCAGCAGCAAGACAGGGCTGAACACTGAAGCTTTCTTT	CASSKTGLNTEAFF
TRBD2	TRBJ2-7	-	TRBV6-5	TGTGCCAGCAGTTACCAGCGGGATCTATCCTACGAGCAGTACTTC	CASSYQRDLSYEQYF
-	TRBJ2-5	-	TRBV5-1	TGCGCCAGCAGCGGGGGGACGCAAGAGACCCAGTACTTC	CASSGGTQETQYF
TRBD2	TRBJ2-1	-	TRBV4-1	TGCGCCAGCAGCCAAGATATTAGCGGGAGTACACGTGAGCAGTTCTTC	CASSQDISGSTREQFF
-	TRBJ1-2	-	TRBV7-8	TGTGCCAGCAGCTTAGCGAGTGACAGAGGCTACACCTTC	CASSLASDRGYTF
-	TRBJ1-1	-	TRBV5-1	TGCGCCAGCAGCGCCGGAGTGGGGGCTGGAAGAGGAACTGAAGCTTTCTTT	CASSAGVGAGRGTEAFF
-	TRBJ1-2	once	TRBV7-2	TGTGCCAGCAGCTTAGACGGGGGGCGCGGGATTAACTATGGCTACACCTTC	CASSLDGGRGINYGYTF
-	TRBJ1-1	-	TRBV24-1	TGTGCCACCAGTGATGGTAGGGGAGGGAGGAACACTGAAGCTTTCTTT	CATSDGRGGRNTEAFF
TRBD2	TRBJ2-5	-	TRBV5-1	TGCGCCAGCAGCTTTGGCGGACGGGAGGAAGAGACCCAGTACTTC	CASSFGGREEETQYF
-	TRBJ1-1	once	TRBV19	TGTGCCAGTAGTTTACGGGCAGGGCAGAGGAGGAACACTGAAGCTTTCTTT	CASSLRAGQRRNTEAFF
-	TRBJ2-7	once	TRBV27	TGTGCCAGCAGTTTTCGAGGACAGTCCTACGAGCAGTACTTC	CASSFRGQSYEQYF
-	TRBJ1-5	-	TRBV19	TGTGCCAGTAGTGGACAGAGGAATAGCAATCAGCCCCAGCATTTT	CASSGQRNSNQPQHF
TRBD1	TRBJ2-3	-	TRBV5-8	TGTGCCAGCACACTACAGGGGAGTTCCACAGATACGCAGTATTTT	CASTLQGSSTDTQYF
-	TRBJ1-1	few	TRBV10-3	TGTGCCATCAGTGAGTCGAGACGAGGGGGCACTGAAGCTTTCTTT	CAISESRRGGTEAFF
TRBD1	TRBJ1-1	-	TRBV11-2	TGTGCCAGCAGCTTAGATCGGGGACAGGGGGCGAGGTTGGCTTTCTTT	CASSLDRGQGARLAFF
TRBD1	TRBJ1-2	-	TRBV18	TGTGCCAGCTCACCGGACAGGGCTAACTATGGCTACACCTTC	CASSPDRANYGYTF
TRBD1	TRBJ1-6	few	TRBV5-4	TGTGCCAGCAGCTTGGGACAGGGGGGCGCAAATTCACCCCTCCACTTT	CASSLGQGGANSPLHF
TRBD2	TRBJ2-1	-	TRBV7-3	TGTGCCAGCAGCCGGACTAGCGGGGGGTACAATGAGCAGTTCTTC	CASSRTSGGYNEQFF
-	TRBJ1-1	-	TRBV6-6	TGTGCCAGCACAACAGGGACGATGAACACTGAAGCTTTCTTT	CASTTGTMNTEAFF
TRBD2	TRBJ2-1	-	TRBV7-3	TGTGCCAGCAGCCGCCAGGGGCTAGCGGGAGCGAGCTCCTACAATGAGCAGTTCTTC	CASSRQGLAGASSYNEQFF
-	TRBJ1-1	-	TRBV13	TGTGCCAGCAGTTACCGGACAATAACGTCTGAAGCTTTCTTT	CASSYRTITSEAFF
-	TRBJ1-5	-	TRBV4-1	-	CASSQVGQGAEHF
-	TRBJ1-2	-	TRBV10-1	TGCGCCAGCAGTGAGTCGGGAGGAGTTGAACACTATGGCTACACCTTC	CASSESGGVEHYGYTF
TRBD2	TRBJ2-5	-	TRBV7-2	TGTGCCAGCAGCCCTGGGAGGGCGCAGACCCAGTACTTC	CASSPGRAQTQYF
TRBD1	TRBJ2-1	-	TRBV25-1	TGTGCCAGCAGTGAATATGGAGGACAGGGGTTCAATGAGCAGTTCTTC	CASSEYGGQGFNEQFF
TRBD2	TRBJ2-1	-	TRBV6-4	TGTGCCAGCAGTTCTAGCGGGAGGGACCATGAGCAGTTCTTC	CASSSSGRDHEQFF
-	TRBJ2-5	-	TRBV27	TGTGCCAGCAACCAGCAAGAGACCCAGTACTTC	CASNQQETQYF
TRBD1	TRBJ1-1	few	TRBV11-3	TGTGCCAGCAGCTTAGGCAGGGGGCGAGACACTGAAGCTTTCTTT	CASSLGRGRDTEAFF
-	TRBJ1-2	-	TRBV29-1	TGCAGCGTTGACTTTGCCGCAGGAGGCTACACCTTC	CSVDFAAGGYTF
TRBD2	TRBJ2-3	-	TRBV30	TGTGCCTGGAGGTCTGAGGGCGGGGGGGCCAGCACAGATACGCAGTATTTT	CAWRSEGGGASTDTQYF
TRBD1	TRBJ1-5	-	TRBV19	TGTGCCAGTAGTCCACGCCGGACAGGGGATAATAGCAATCAGCCCCAGCATTTT	CASSPRRTGDNSNQPQHF